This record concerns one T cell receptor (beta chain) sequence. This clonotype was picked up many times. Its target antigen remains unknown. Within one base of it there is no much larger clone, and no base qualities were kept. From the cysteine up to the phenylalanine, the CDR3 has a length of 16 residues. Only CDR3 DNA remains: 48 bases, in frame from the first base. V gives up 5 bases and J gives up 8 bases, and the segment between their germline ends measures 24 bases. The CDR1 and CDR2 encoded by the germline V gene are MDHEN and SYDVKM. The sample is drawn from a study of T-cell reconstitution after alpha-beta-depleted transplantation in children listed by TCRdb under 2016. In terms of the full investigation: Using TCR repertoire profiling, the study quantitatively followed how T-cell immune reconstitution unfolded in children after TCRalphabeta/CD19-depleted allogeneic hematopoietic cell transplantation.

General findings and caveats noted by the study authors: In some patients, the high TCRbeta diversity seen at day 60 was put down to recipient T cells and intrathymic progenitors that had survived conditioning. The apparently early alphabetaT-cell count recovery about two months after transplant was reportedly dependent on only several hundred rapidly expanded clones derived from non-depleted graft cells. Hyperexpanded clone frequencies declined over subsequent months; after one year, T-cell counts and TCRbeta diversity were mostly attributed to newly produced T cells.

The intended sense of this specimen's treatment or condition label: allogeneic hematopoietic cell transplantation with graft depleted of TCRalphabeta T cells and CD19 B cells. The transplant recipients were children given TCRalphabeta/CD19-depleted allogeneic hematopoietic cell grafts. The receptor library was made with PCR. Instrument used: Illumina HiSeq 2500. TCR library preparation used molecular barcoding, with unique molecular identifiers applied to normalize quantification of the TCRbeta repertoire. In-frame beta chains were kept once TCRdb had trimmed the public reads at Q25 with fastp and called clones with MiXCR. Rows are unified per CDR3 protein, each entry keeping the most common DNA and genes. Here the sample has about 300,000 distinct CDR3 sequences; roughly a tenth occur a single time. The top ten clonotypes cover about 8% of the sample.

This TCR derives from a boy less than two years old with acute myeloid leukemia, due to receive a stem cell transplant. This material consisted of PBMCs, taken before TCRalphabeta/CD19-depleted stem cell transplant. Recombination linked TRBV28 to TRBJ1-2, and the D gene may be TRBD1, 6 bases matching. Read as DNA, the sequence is TGTGCCAGCAGTCCCCCGTGGACAGACAATGTGGGCGGCTACACCTTC. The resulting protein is CASSPPWTDNVGGYTF.